This T cell receptor (beta chain) was captured by sequencing in a study of T cell responses to AZD1222 COVID-19 vaccine. Study-level points and caveats: The study found vaccine-associated CD4 TCRs spanning spike, dominant at 160-218 and 743-854. Baseline antibody screening turned up just a handful of seropositive AZD1222 recipients. Donors, mostly white British, included more females; clonal diversity was possibly underestimated. An increase in Spike-specific TCR breadth and depth was observed after two AZD1222 doses.

Clones were read by immunoSEQ multiplex PCR, and TCRdb kept only the in-frame ones, dropping some. This sample has 80,000 or so clones, with over 60% found just once. Concerning this clone itself: Its antigen is currently unknown.

This receptor was taken from an adult who received the MenACWY meningococcal vaccine as a control. The material was peripheral blood, obtained 28 days after the second dose of the MenACWY control vaccine.

The CDR3 nucleotides are TGTGCCAGCACCATAACTGCCGGGGGCACTGAAGCTTTCTTT. Its protein is CASTITAGGTEAFF. The chain couples TRBV6-5 to TRBJ1-1; weak D call: TRBD1 (5 bases). Trimming removed 7 bases from V and 4 bases from J, with 16 bases in between. This CDR3 contains 14 residues. Germline CDR1 MNHEY, CDR2 SVGAGI.